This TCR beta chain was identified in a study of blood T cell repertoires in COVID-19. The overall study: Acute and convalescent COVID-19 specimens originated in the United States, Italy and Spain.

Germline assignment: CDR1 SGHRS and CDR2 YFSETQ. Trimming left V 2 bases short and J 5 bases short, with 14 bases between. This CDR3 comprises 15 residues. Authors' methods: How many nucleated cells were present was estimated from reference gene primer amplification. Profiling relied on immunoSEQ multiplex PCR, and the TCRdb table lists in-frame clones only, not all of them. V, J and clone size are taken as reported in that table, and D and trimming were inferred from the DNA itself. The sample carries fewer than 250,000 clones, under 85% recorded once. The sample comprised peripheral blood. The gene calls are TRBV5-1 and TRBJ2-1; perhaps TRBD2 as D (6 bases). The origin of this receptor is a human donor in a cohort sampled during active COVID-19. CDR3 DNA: TGCGCCAGCAGCTTCTCCAGCGGGCGAAACAATGAGCAGTTCTTC. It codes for CASSFSSGRNNEQFF.